The 7 T cell receptor beta chains presented below share a single source sample, sequenced in a study of control samples from healthy donors and cancer patients. Some clones are missing from TCRdb's copy, which holds only in-frame ones; the method was immunoSEQ multiplex PCR. This sample has 130,000 or so clones; around 92% occur once, and the top ten carry more than 6.5%. The sample consisted of PBMCs. The receptors were sampled from a man aged 50 to 60 with head and neck cancer.

This clone appeared a single time. CDR3 sequence (DNA): TGTGCCAGCAGCCAAGAGACTAGCGGGGCCGGGGAGCTGTTTTTT. It specifies CASSQETSGAGELFF. This rearrangement joins TRBV4-2 to TRBJ2-2; 11 nucleotides match TRBD2. Germline values: CDR1 LGHNA, CDR2 YNFKEQ. CDR3 size: 15 residues. After removal of 0 bases from V and 6 bases from J, the junction contained 0 bases not matched to a gene.

The rearrangement joins TRBV7-6 to TRBJ1-4, with a tentative D call TRBD1 (5 bases). Germline V gene lookup returns CDR1 SGHVS and CDR2 FNYEAQ. Trimming took 2 bases from V and 0 from J, leaving 10 bases between them. The CDR3 spans 16 residues. CDR3 protein: CASSLKVGATNEKLFF. CDR3 coding DNA: TGTGCCAGCAGCTTAAAAGTGGGGGCAACTAATGAAAAACTGTTTTTT.

This clone was counted a few times. The V gene is TRBV4-2, the J gene TRBJ2-3; D gene unclear. The germline CDR1 and CDR2 sequences are LGHNA and YNFKEQ. The length of the CDR3 is 15 residues. V was pared by 0 bases and J by 0 bases, with 7 bases between. The CDR3 reads CASSQEKTSTDTQYF. The CDR3 DNA reads TGTGCCAGCAGCCAAGAGAAGACGAGCACAGATACGCAGTATTTT.

The chain links TRBV20-1 to TRBJ1-1; D not resolved. The CDR3 is 10 residues long. Germline V gene data show CDR1 as DFQATT and CDR2 as SNEGSKA (reference sequence). V lost 5 bases, J lost 5 bases, and 6 bases lay in between. This chain's CDR3 is CSARWTEAFF. The DNA of the CDR3 is TGCAGTGCTCGGTGGACTGAAGCTTTCTTT.

In the case of this clone: Distinct nucleotide sequences in the sample also encode this CDR3. The chain employs TRBV6-1 and TRBJ2-5; D call uncertain. V dropped 0 bases and J dropped 3 bases, with 11 bases sitting between them. Germline assignment: CDR1 MNHNS and CDR2 SASEGT. There are 15 residues in the CDR3. The CDR3 nucleotides are TGTGCCAGCAGTGAAGCTCGGTGGGTGGAAGAGACCCAGTACTTC. Translation: CASSEARWVEETQYF.

This sequence joins TRBV5-6 and TRBJ2-1; 7 nucleotides agree with TRBD2. The CDR3 loop spans 16 amino acids. V dropped 3 bases and J dropped 1; count of bases not matched to a gene: 7. Germline CDR1 SGHDT, CDR2 YYEEEE. The CDR3 loop is CASSSIGGGSYNEQFF. The CDR3 region has the DNA TGTGCCAGCAGCTCGATAGGCGGGGGTTCCTACAATGAGCAGTTCTTC. Together with reference TRBV5-6 and TRBJ2-1, the CDR3 gives the full variable domain: DAGVTQSPTHLIKTRGQQVTLRCSPKSGHDTVSWYQQALGQGPQFIFQYYEEEERQRGNFPDRFSGHQFPNYSSELNVNALLLGDSALYLCASSSIGGGSYNEQFFGPGTRLTVL.

This chain links TRBV6-5 with TRBJ2-5, with D tentatively TRBD1 (6 bases). From germline, CDR1 is MNHEY and CDR2 SVGAGI. V was shortened by 7 bases and J by 4 bases, with 19 bases between the two germline ends. This CDR3 has 15 residues. The CDR3 nucleotides are TGTGCCAGCACCAGCAGGGGCGTAAGGGGAGAGACCCAGTACTTC. It specifies CASTSRGVRGETQYF.